What follows are 10 T cell receptor beta chains derived from one specimen sequenced in a study of beta chain features in type 1 diabetes. Expressed TCRB transcripts were sequenced because the isolated RNA had all been reverse transcribed beforehand. Clones were read by immunoSEQ multiplex PCR, and TCRdb kept only the in-frame ones, dropping some. The profile shows 200,000 to 250,000 clones, about 63% of them singletons. Sample: naive CD4+ T cells from blood. Receptors were obtained from a man aged 25 to 40 in good health.

This sequence joins TRBV29-1 and TRBJ2-7; unclear D gene. V was cut by 7 bases and J by 3 bases, with 16 bases left in between. Germline CDR1 reads SQVTM; CDR2 reads ANQGSEA. The CDR3 consists of 13 residues. Here the CDR3 DNA reads TGCAGCGCTAGGGTAGGATTTTACTACGAGCAGTACTTC. Protein: CSARVGFYYEQYF.

Only a few counts were recorded for this clone. V usage is TRBV7-2 and J usage is TRBJ1-6, with unresolved D. Looked up from germline, CDR1 is SGHTA and CDR2 is FQGNSA. V was cut by 3 bases and J by 8 bases, with 5 bases left in between. This CDR3 has 12 amino acids. In DNA form, the CDR3 reads TGTGCCAGCAGCTTCGAGCATTCACCCCTCCACTTT. Its protein is CASSFEHSPLHF.

This chain links TRBV29-1 with TRBJ2-1; D is unresolved. Trimming pared 2 bases from V and 4 bases from J, leaving 9 bases between. Per the germline V gene, CDR1 is SQVTM and CDR2 is ANQGSEA. The CDR3 is made up of 13 amino acids. DNA of the CDR3: TGCAGCGTTGAATTGGGCAGATACAATGAGCAGTTCTTC. Amino acid sequence: CSVELGRYNEQFF.

The genes are TRBV7-8 and TRBJ1-6; 8 nucleotides agree with TRBD1. The CDR3 contains 15 residues. Germline V gene sequence: CDR1 SGHVS, CDR2 FQNEAQ. J was trimmed by 7 bases and V by 1 base; bases with no gene match: 3. CDR3 nucleotide sequence: TGTGCCAGCAGCTTAGACCAGGGGGCGAATTCACCCCTCCACTTT. Protein product: CASSLDQGANSPLHF.

This clone was counted between two and nine times. This rearrangement joins TRBV29-1 to TRBJ1-2, with TRBD1 as a possible D gene (5 bases). The length of the CDR3 is 12 residues. Trimming left V 7 bases short and J 5 bases short, with 14 bases between. Germline loops: CDR1 SQVTM, CDR2 ANQGSEA. Here the CDR3 DNA reads TGCAGCGGAGCGACAGAGCTATATGGCTACACCTTC. Translation: CSGATELYGYTF.

The chain has TRBV11-3 and TRBJ2-3; 8 bases line up with TRBD2. This CDR3 region has 15 residues. Germline V CDR1 and CDR2: SGHNT, YENEEA. J gave up 1 base and V 5 bases, and 5 bases lay outside the gene matches. CDR3 sequence (DNA): TGTGCCAGCAGCAACGGACTAGCTGGCACAGATACGCAGTATTTT. Protein sequence: CASSNGLAGTDTQYF. The variable domain in full, with the rest retrieved from reference TRBV11-3 and TRBJ2-3, is EAGVVQSPRYKIIEKKQPVAFWCNPISGHNTLYWYLQNLGQGPELLIRYENEEAVDDSQLPKDRFSAERLKGVDSTLKIQPAELGDSAVYLCASSNGLAGTDTQYFGPGTRLTVL.

This clone was recorded only once. The gene calls are TRBV2 and TRBJ2-1; TRBD1 agrees at 7 bases. The CDR3 contains 15 residues. Germline trimming cut 6 bases from V and 0 bases from J; bases unmatched to any gene: 5. Germline CDR1 is SNHLY and CDR2 is FYNNEI. The CDR3 region has the DNA TGTGCCAGCAGCCGCGCAGGGGGCTCCTACAATGAGCAGTTCTTC. Translating gives CASSRAGGSYNEQFF.

The rearrangement uses TRBV18 and TRBJ2-6; D is possibly TRBD2 (5 bases). The CDR3 length is 15 residues. Per the germline V gene, CDR1 is KGHSH and CDR2 is LQKENI. V was cut by 6 bases and J by 6 bases, with 15 bases left in between. In nucleotides, the CDR3 is TGTGCCAGCTCTCCTAGCCCAGGCCAGGCCAACGTCCTGACTTTC. This encodes CASSPSPGQANVLTF.

This clone was recorded a few times. The genes are TRBV11-2 and TRBJ2-7; D may be TRBD1 (5 bases). Germline V gene data show CDR1 as SGHAT and CDR2 as FQNNGV. V shed 2 bases and J shed 6 bases, with 11 bases lying between them. The CDR3 spans 13 residues. The CDR3 DNA sequence: TGTGCCAGCAGCTTAACGCAAGGGGTCGAGCAGTACTTC. It is translated as CASSLTQGVEQYF.

The chain couples TRBV29-1 to TRBJ2-2; tentatively, D is TRBD1 (5 bases). The ends were cut back, 3 bases at V and 5 bases at J, with 7 bases in the middle. Germline CDR1 SQVTM, CDR2 ANQGSEA. This CDR3 has 12 amino acids. CDR3: CSVDQGTGELFF. The CDR3 DNA reads as TGCAGCGTTGATCAGGGAACCGGGGAGCTGTTTTTT.